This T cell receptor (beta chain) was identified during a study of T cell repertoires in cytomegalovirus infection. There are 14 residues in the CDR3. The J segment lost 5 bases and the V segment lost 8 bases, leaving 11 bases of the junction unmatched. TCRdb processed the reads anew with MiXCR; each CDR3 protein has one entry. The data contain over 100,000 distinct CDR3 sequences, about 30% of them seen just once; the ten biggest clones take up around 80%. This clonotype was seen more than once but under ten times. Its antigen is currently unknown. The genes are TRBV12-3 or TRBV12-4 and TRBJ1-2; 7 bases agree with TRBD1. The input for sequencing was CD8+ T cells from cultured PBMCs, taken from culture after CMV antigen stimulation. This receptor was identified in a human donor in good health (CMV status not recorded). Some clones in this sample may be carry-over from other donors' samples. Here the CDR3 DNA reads TGTGCCAGCGGGAGGGACAGTTACTTATATGGCTACACCTTC. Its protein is CASGRDSYLYGYTF.